This TCR beta chain came from a study of cytomegalovirus exposure and HLA in healthy donors. PCR amplification relied on 60 Vbeta primers (plus 13 Jbeta primers). TCRdb's table, derived via immunoSEQ multiplex PCR, lists solely in-frame clones and lacks some. This table has tens of thousands of clones, less than 8% appearing once. Germline V gene lookup returns CDR1 SGHDT and CDR2 YYEEEE. V lost 4 bases to trimming and J lost 3 bases, with 7 bases between them. The CDR3 has 13 residues. The clonotype comes from a middle-aged man in good health and CMV-seronegative. This chain joins TRBV5-6 and TRBJ1-4, with D hard to call. Sample: PBMCs. CDR3 DNA sequence: TGTGCCAGCAGCCGGAGACCTAATGAAAAACTGTTTTTT. Residues: CASSRRPNEKLFF.